These T cell receptor beta chains were read from a single sample in a study of blood T cells in healthy people across ages. TCRdb re-analysed the 5' RACE reads in MiXCR, keeping a single row per CDR3 protein. The table includes 1.5 million to 1.8 million distinct CDR3 sequences, under 55% detected once. Sequenced material: blood. The receptors originated from a woman in her late teens or twenties in good health. Both conserved end residues are part of each CDR3. D genes are given only for firm matches. Part of the rows lack a size; the others show once, few, many or a class for expanded clones.

V gene	clone size	D gene	J gene	CDR3 protein	CDR3 DNA
TRBV25-1	.	.	TRBJ1-4	CASSGGNPATNEELFF	TGTGCCAGCAGTGGAGGGAACCCCGCAACTAATGAAGAACTGTTTTTT
TRBV21-1	.	.	TRBJ1-5	CASVGDCSNQPQHF	TGTGCCTCGGTGGGAGATTGTAGCAATCAGCCCCAGCATTTT
TRBV20-1	.	.	TRBJ1-6	CSAQPNSPLHF	TGCAGTGCGCAGCCTAATTCACCCCTCCACTTT
TRBV19	few	.	TRBJ2-7	CASSTQQGSYEQYF	TGTGCCAGTAGTACCCAACAGGGTTCCTACGAGCAGTACTTC
TRBV12-3/TRBV12-4	.	TRBD1	TRBJ1-1	CASRHQPGQGNTEAFF	TGTGCCAGCAGACACCAACCGGGACAGGGGAACACTGAAGCTTTCTTT
TRBV20-1	.	TRBD2	TRBJ2-5	CSARDLMGVREENPTETQYF	TGCAGTGCTAGAGATCTGATGGGTGTGCGGGAGGAAAATCCTACAGAGACCCAGTACTTC
TRBV29-1	.	.	TRBJ2-7	CSVARGPSPTDGEQYF	TGCAGCGTTGCGCGAGGCCCCTCTCCGACGGACGGAGAGCAGTACTTC
TRBV18	.	.	TRBJ1-2	CASSLRSSDGYTF	TGTGCCAGCTCACTACGGTCGAGCGATGGCTACACCTTC
TRBV9	.	.	TRBJ2-7	CASSVTPGPGQQYF	TGTGCCAGCAGCGTAACCCCTGGACCTGGGCAGCAGTACTTC
TRBV7-3	.	TRBD2	TRBJ2-5	CASSLSSGPQETQYF	TGTGCCAGCAGCTTATCTAGCGGGCCCCAAGAGACCCAGTACTTC
TRBV20-1	.	.	TRBJ2-3	CSARRGRSTDTQYF	TGCAGTGCTAGAAGGGGGAGGAGCACAGATACGCAGTATTTT
TRBV4-1	few	TRBD2	TRBJ2-3	CASTGGPGTQYF	TGCGCCAGCACGGGGGGGCCCGGTACGCAGTATTTT
TRBV4-1	few	TRBD2	TRBJ2-7	CASSPSGGFHEKYF	TGCGCCAGCAGCCCCTCGGGGGGTTTCCACGAGAAGTACTTC
TRBV7-2	.	.	TRBJ2-7	CASSLHFEGNEQYF	TGTGCCAGCAGCTTACACTTCGAGGGGAATGAGCAGTACTTC
TRBV6-2/TRBV6-3	.	TRBD1	TRBJ1-2	CATGDRVFSGYTF	TGTGCCACGGGGGACAGGGTTTTCTCTGGCTACACCTTC
TRBV7-7	few	.	TRBJ2-7	CASSPKLGGGEQYF	TGTGCTAGCAGCCCGAAGTTGGGGGGTGGTGAGCAGTACTTC
TRBV29-1	.	.	TRBJ1-1	CSVRGRGNTEAFF	TGCAGCGTGCGGGGCAGGGGGAACACTGAAGCTTTCTTT
TRBV18	once	.	TRBJ2-1	CASSPLSGRNEQFF	TGTGCCAGCTCACCACTGAGCGGAAGAAATGAGCAGTTCTTC
TRBV20-1	.	.	TRBJ2-3	CSASSAADGADTQYF	TGCAGTGCTAGTTCCGCCGCGGACGGCGCAGATACGCAGTATTTT
TRBV9	.	.	TRBJ1-1	CASSAAGNTEAFF	TGTGCCAGCAGCGCGGCCGGGAACACTGAAGCTTTCTTT
TRBV4-1	.	TRBD2	TRBJ2-5	CASSQRTSSPHEQYF	TGCGCCAGCAGCCAAAGGACTAGTAGTCCCCATGAGCAGTACTTC
TRBV4-1	few	.	TRBJ1-5	CASSHFGRNQPQHF	TGCGCCAGCAGCCATTTCGGAAGGAATCAGCCCCAGCATTTT
TRBV5-1	.	TRBD2	TRBJ2-1	CASSFGSGRFREQFF	TGCGCCAGCAGCTTTGGAAGCGGGAGATTTCGTGAGCAGTTCTTC
TRBV6-8	.	TRBD2	TRBJ2-1	CASSCKTSGADNEQFF	TGTGCCAGCAGTTGCAAGACTAGCGGAGCCGACAATGAGCAGTTCTTC
TRBV3-1	few	TRBD1	TRBJ1-2	CASSQLSLAGGNGYTF	TGTGCCAGCAGCCAACTAAGCCTAGCAGGGGGAAATGGCTACACCTTC
TRBV12-3/TRBV12-4	.	.	TRBJ2-7	CASSLLGLGEQYF	TGTGCCAGCAGTTTACTGGGGCTAGGCGAGCAGTACTTC
TRBV20-1	few	TRBD2	TRBJ2-3	CSASDAGGSGDTQYF	TGCAGTGCTAGCGATGCGGGGGGCTCGGGAGATACGCAGTATTTT
TRBV5-1	.	.	TRBJ2-7	CASPQGGGSYEQYF	TGCGCCAGCCCGCAGGGAGGAGGCTCCTACGAGCAGTACTTC
TRBV12-3/TRBV12-4	.	TRBD1	TRBJ2-7	CASSRTGDLYEQYF	TGTGCCAGCAGCCGGACAGGGGACCTCTACGAGCAGTACTTC
TRBV18	few	TRBD1	TRBJ1-1	CASSTRTGRNTEAFF	TGTGCCAGCTCAACACGGACAGGGCGAAACACTGAAGCTTTCTTT
TRBV30	.	.	TRBJ1-1	CAWSNTGFVAFF	TGTGCCTGGAGTAATACAGGATTTGTAGCTTTCTTT
TRBV2	.	.	TRBJ2-4	CASSGDAKNIQYF	TGTGCCAGCAGCGGGGACGCCAAAAACATTCAGTACTTC
TRBV29-1	.	.	TRBJ2-7	CSVVSAAYEQYF	TGCAGCGTTGTATCGGCAGCCTACGAGCAGTACTTC
TRBV12-3/TRBV12-4	.	.	TRBJ1-2	CASSKVGLAYGYTF	TGTGCCAGCAGCAAAGTGGGTTTGGCCTATGGCTACACCTTC
TRBV6-6	.	.	TRBJ2-4	CASSYPDSTKNIQYF	TGTGCCAGCAGTTACCCGGACAGCACCAAAAACATTCAGTACTTC
TRBV30	.	.	TRBJ2-4	CACSLMDIQYF	TGTGCCTGCTCCCTCATGGACATTCAGTACTTC
TRBV20-1	.	TRBD1	TRBJ2-2	CSARGGQGHTRELFF	TGCAGTGCTAGAGGGGGACAGGGTCACACCAGGGAGCTGTTTTTT
TRBV5-6	few	.	TRBJ2-7	CASSRAGDYEQYF	TGTGCCAGCAGCCGGGCCGGAGACTACGAGCAGTACTTC
TRBV7-9	.	.	TRBJ2-3	CASSLALIHRAATQYF	TGTGCCAGCAGCTTAGCGTTGATCCACCGGGCAGCTACGCAGTATTTT
TRBV27	few	TRBD2	TRBJ2-7	CASSLSWAAGGLSEQYF	TGTGCCAGCAGTTTATCTTGGGCAGCGGGGGGGCTCTCCGAGCAGTACTTC
TRBV5-1	.	TRBD1	TRBJ1-1	CASRQGVGVRTPGAFF	TGCGCCAGCAGGCAGGGGGTAGGTGTCCGGACCCCTGGAGCTTTCTTT
TRBV4-3	.	TRBD2	TRBJ2-3	CASSQDRGTSGYSTDTQYF	TGCGCCAGCAGCCAAGACAGAGGGACTAGCGGATATAGCACAGATACGCAGTATTTT
TRBV5-1	few	.	TRBJ1-2	CASSLGPSNGYTF	TGCGCCAGCAGCCTTGGACCCTCCAATGGCTACACCTTC
TRBV12-3/TRBV12-4	many	.	TRBJ2-3	CASSLVVSPDTQYF	TGTGCCAGCAGCTTAGTAGTATCTCCAGATACGCAGTATTTT
TRBV20-1	.	.	TRBJ2-5	CSANRGHLQETQYF	TGCAGTGCTAATCGCGGACATCTACAAGAGACCCAGTACTTC
TRBV28	.	.	TRBJ2-1	CASTAVPGTYNEQFF	TGTGCCAGCACCGCGGTACCGGGAACCTACAATGAGCAGTTCTTC
TRBV20-1	few	TRBD2	TRBJ2-7	CSARTSGRSSYEQYF	TGCAGTGCTCGGACTAGCGGGAGATCCTCCTACGAGCAGTACTTC
TRBV7-8	.	.	TRBJ1-1	CASSPVRGVNTEAFF	TGTGCCAGCAGCCCCGTGAGGGGGGTGAACACTGAAGCTTTCTTT
TRBV20-1	.	TRBD1	TRBJ1-5	CSARDRGLHYSNQPQHF	TGCAGTGCAAGGGACAGGGGACTTCATTATAGCAATCAGCCCCAGCATTTT
TRBV9	.	TRBD1	TRBJ2-3	CASSLVPGQGGTDTQYF	TGTGCCAGCAGCCTTGTCCCGGGACAGGGTGGCACAGATACGCAGTATTTT
TRBV25-1	.	TRBD1	TRBJ1-5	CASSEGGTGGNSNQPQHF	TGTGCCAGCAGTGAAGGGGGGACAGGGGGGAATAGCAATCAGCCCCAGCATTTT
TRBV6-5	.	.	TRBJ1-1	CASSYDSSNTEAFF	TGTGCCAGCAGTTACGACAGCTCCAACACTGAAGCTTTCTTT